The 18 T cell receptor beta chains in this list originate from one sample, sequenced in a study of CD8+CD57+ T cells in acquired aplastic anemia. The template for TCR beta VDJ and CDR3 sequence profiling was genomic DNA. From the reads, TCRdb called clonotypes with MiXCR, one entry per CDR3 protein. The sample records some 220,000 distinct CDR3 sequences, 30% to 40% being singletons. Sequencing was carried out using sorted CD4+, CD8+, or CD8+CD57+ T cells (not recorded which) from PBMCs. These receptors all come from a human donor in good health, serving as a control.

The table lists this clonotype with many counts. The chain employs TRBV20-1 and TRBJ1-2; D ambiguous. CDR1 DFQATT and CDR2 SNEGSKA come from the germline V gene (reference sequence). The V end lost 0 bases, the J end lost 3 bases, and 17 bases lay between the germline ends. This CDR3 contains 16 residues. The CDR3 protein is CSAREKRAEDYYGYTF. The CDR3 nucleotides are TGCAGTGCTAGAGAAAAACGGGCCGAGGATTACTATGGCTACACCTTC.

The chain combines TRBV7-9 with TRBJ2-2, with TRBD1 matching 7 bases. Germline CDR1 SEHNR, CDR2 FQNEAQ (reference sequence). Losses at the gene ends were 5 bases for V and 8 bases for J; bases not matched to a gene: 2. The CDR3 consists of 12 residues. The CDR3 DNA reads TGTGCCAGCAGCACACAGGGGGGGGAGCTGTTTTTT. Amino acid sequence: CASSTQGGELFF.

This clonotype was observed a handful of times. This may come from a read error, since a much larger clone is one base off. The chain links TRBV10-3 to TRBJ2-5, with D possibly matching TRBD2 (5 bases). The germline gives CDR1 ENHRY, CDR2 SYGVKD. V was trimmed by 5 bases and J by 5 bases, leaving 12 bases between them. The CDR3 contains 13 residues. The CDR3 DNA sequence: TGTGCCATCAGTTACACTTCGGGGGAGACCCAGTACTTC. It translates to CAISYTSGETQYF.

The chain couples TRBV20-1 to TRBJ2-7, with a possible D match to TRBD2 (6 bases). The V end was cut by 3 bases, the J end by 1 base, with 10 bases between. Per germline, CDR1 DFQATT and CDR2 SNEGSKA (reference sequence). This CDR3 spans 13 amino acids. The CDR3 DNA reads as TGCAGTGCTAGTGGCGGGGCGTCCTACGAGCAGTACTTC. This codes for CSASGGASYEQYF.

The CDR3: CSVGAPNYGYTF. The CDR3 DNA reads TGCAGCGTAGGAGCTCCTAACTATGGCTACACCTTC. The rearrangement uses TRBV29-1 and TRBJ1-2; no definite D call. V dropped 6 bases and J dropped 0 bases, with 8 bases sitting between them. Germline V gene data show CDR1 as SQVTM and CDR2 as ANQGSEA. The CDR3 consists of 12 residues.

This clonotype was recorded a few times. DNA of the CDR3: TGTGCCAGCAGCTCCCCGGGACTAGCGGGATGGGGTGGAGAGACCCAGTACTTC. It is translated as CASSSPGLAGWGGETQYF. The gene calls are TRBV7-9 and TRBJ2-5, with 13 nucleotides matching TRBD2. This CDR3 has 18 residues. Trimming at V came to 4 bases and at J to 4 bases, leaving 12 bases not matched to a gene. Germline values: CDR1 SEHNR, CDR2 FQNEAQ (reference sequence).

This clonotype has just a few counts. The chain is built from TRBV7-2 and TRBJ1-1; TRBD1 matches at 10 bases. Germline trimming cut 3 bases from V and 3 bases from J; bases unmatched to any gene: 1. Germline CDR1 reads SGHTA; CDR2 reads FQGNSA. CDR3 size: 14 residues. CDR3 in amino acids: CASSFDRGHTEAFF. The CDR3 DNA follows: TGTGCCAGCAGCTTTGACAGGGGGCACACTGAAGCTTTCTTT.

The sample holds a few counts of this clonotype. The rearrangement links TRBV5-1 to TRBJ1-4; unclear D gene. This CDR3 comprises 14 residues. V was cut by 6 bases and J by 7 bases, with 16 bases left in between. In germline, CDR1 is SGHRS, CDR2 YFSETQ. CDR3 DNA sequence: TGCGCCAGCACTCAAGACCCTGGGAGTGAAAAACTGTTTTTT. Amino acids: CASTQDPGSEKLFF.

This clonotype appeared many times. The chain links TRBV19 to TRBJ1-2, with 7 bases aligning to TRBD1. Germline-derived CDR1 and CDR2 are LNHDA and SQIVND (reference sequence). The CDR3 totals 16 residues. The V gene end was trimmed by 3 bases and the J gene end by 2 bases; junction bases not matched to a gene: 9. The CDR3 bases are TGTGCCAGTAGTATTTGGACAGGCTCCGGAAACTATGGCTACACCTTC. Protein: CASSIWTGSGNYGYTF. The variable domain in full, completed from reference TRBV19 and TRBJ1-2, reads DGGITQSPKYLFRKEGQNVTLSCEQNLNHDAMYWYRQDPGQGLRLIYYSQIVNDFQKGDIAEGYSVSREKKESFPLTVTSAQKNPTAFYLCASSIWTGSGNYGYTFGSGTRLTVV.

The rearrangement joins TRBV20-1 to TRBJ2-7; the D is unclear. The CDR3 totals 13 residues. V gave up 0 bases and J gave up 3 bases, with 9 bases separating them. The germline V gene has CDR1 DFQATT and CDR2 SNEGSKA (reference sequence). The DNA of the CDR3 is TGCAGTGCTAGAGATCACTATAACTACGAGCAGTACTTC. Its protein product is CSARDHYNYEQYF.

The chain carries TRBV6-1 and TRBJ2-1; TRBD1 is a possible D gene (5 bases). Trimming took off 3 bases at V and 3 bases at J, with 15 bases between the two ends. Germline assignment: CDR1 MNHNS and CDR2 SASEGT. CDR3 length equals 16 residues. CDR3 region: CASSDASRASYNEQFF. The CDR3, as DNA: TGTGCCAGCAGTGACGCGTCCAGGGCTAGCTACAATGAGCAGTTCTTC.

The rearrangement joins TRBV7-2 to TRBJ1-5, with 8 bases aligning to TRBD1. Germline V gene lookup returns CDR1 SGHTA and CDR2 FQGNSA. Trimming removed 5 bases from V and 6 bases from J; junction bases left unmatched: 6. The CDR3 is 14 amino acids. Written as DNA, the CDR3 is TGTGCCAGCAGCCGAGGACAGGGAAGTCAGCCCCAGCATTTT. Translating gives CASSRGQGSQPQHF.

The gene calls are TRBV7-2 and TRBJ1-1; tentative D call: TRBD1 (6 bases). Germline-derived CDR1 and CDR2 are SGHTA and FQGNSA. The CDR3 extends over 14 amino acids. V was shortened by 2 bases and J by 5 bases, with 12 bases between the two germline ends. The CDR3 coding sequence is TGTGCCAGCAGCTTATCTACAGGGATGACTGAAGCTTTCTTT. It codes for CASSLSTGMTEAFF.

The rearrangement links TRBV12-3 or TRBV12-4 to TRBJ2-1, with 11 bases fitting TRBD2. V dropped 5 bases and J dropped 9; count of bases not matched to a gene: 6. CDR3 length equals 14 residues. The CDR3 protein is CASSKLAGVGEQFF. The CDR3 DNA reads TGTGCCAGCAGTAAACTAGCGGGGGTTGGTGAGCAGTTCTTC.

This clonotype was counted at least ten times. The chain links TRBV9 to TRBJ1-4, with D hard to call. Per the germline V gene, CDR1 is SGDLS and CDR2 is YYNGEE. Trimming pared 0 bases from V and 6 bases from J, leaving 9 bases between. This CDR3 is built from 14 residues. CDR3 region: CASSVGLRDEKLFF. The CDR3 region has the DNA TGTGCCAGCAGCGTAGGACTACGGGATGAAAAACTGTTTTTT.

In its sample, this clonotype was seen many times. The chain joins TRBV5-1 to TRBJ1-2, with D perhaps TRBD1 (6 bases). From germline, CDR1 is SGHRS and CDR2 YFSETQ. The length of the CDR3 is 13 residues. With 5 bases removed from V and 2 bases from J, the gap between germline ends came to 10 bases. CDR3 coding DNA: TGCGCCAGCAGGGCGGACAGAAACTATGGCTACACCTTC. This translates into CASRADRNYGYTF.

This clonotype was counted many times. The chain is built from TRBV29-1 and TRBJ2-7, with 11 bases fitting TRBD2. Trimming at V came to 8 bases and at J to 5 bases, leaving 5 bases not matched to a gene. Germline V gives CDR1 SQVTM, CDR2 ANQGSEA. This CDR3 comprises 12 residues. The CDR3 sequence: CSQVTSGNEQYF. Written as DNA, the CDR3 is TGCAGCCAGGTGACTAGCGGGAACGAGCAGTACTTC.

This clonotype appeared many times. The rearrangement uses TRBV20-1 and TRBJ2-3; 7 bases align to TRBD1. CDR1 and CDR2 (germline): DFQATT, SNEGSKA (reference sequence). Trimming cost V 4 bases and J 2 bases; bases outside gene matches: 9. This CDR3 has 15 residues. CDR3 residues: CSATGQVTSTDTQYF. CDR3 nucleotides: TGCAGTGCTACCGGACAGGTGACCTCCACAGATACGCAGTATTTT.